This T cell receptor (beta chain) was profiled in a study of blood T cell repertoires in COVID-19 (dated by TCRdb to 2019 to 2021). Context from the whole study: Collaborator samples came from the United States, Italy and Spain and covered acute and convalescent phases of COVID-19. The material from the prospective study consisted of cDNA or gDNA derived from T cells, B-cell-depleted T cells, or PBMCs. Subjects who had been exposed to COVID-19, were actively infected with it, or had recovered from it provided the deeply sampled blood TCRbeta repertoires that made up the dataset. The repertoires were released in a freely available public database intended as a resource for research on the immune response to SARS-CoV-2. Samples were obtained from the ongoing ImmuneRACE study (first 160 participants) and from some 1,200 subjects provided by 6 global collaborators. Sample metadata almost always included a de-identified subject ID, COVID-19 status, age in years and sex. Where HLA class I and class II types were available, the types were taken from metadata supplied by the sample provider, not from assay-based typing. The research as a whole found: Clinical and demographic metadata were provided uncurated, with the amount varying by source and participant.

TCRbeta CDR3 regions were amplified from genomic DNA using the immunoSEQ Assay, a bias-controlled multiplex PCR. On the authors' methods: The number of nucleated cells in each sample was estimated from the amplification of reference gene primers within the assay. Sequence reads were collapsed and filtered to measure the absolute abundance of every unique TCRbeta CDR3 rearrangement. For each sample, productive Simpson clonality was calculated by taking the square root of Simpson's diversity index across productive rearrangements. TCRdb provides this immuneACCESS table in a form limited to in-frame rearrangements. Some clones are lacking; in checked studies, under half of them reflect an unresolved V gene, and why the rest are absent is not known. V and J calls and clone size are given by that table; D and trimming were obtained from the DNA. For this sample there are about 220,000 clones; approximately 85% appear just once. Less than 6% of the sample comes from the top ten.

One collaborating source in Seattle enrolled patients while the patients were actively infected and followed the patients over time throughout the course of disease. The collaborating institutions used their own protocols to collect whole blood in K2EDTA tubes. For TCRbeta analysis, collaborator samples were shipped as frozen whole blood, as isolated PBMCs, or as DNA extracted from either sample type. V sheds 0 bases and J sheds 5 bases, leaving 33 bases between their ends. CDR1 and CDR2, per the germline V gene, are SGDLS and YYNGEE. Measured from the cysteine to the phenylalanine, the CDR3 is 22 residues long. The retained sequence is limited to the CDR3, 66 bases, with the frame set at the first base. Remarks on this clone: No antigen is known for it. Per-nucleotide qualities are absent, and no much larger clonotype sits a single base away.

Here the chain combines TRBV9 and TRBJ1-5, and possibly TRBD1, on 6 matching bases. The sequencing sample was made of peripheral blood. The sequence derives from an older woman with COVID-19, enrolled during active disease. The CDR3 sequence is CASSVGLSWGLLVRRGHQPQHF. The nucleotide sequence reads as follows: TGTGCCAGCAGCGTAGGATTATCATGGGGGCTTTTGGTCCGCAGGGGCCATCAGCCCCAGCATTTT.